This TCR beta chain was captured by sequencing in a study of T cells expressing NK-cell markers. As for the study in general: Repertoires of TCR beta were obtained from T cells sorted as CD3+CD56+NKG2C+, CD3+CD56+NKG2C- and CD3+CD56-NKG2C+.

The CDR3 sequence is 14 residues long. The study's findings and limits: Dominant NKG2C+ clonotypes in a handful of donors made up roughly 1.0-7.0% of CD8+ T cells.

Turning to this clonotype: Antigen specificity is unknown.

Beta-chain TCR cDNA was generated via 5'RACE template switching with UMIs. Reprocessing the 5' RACE reads, TCRdb reports a single entry for every CDR3 protein and omits DNA. This sample lists some 410,000 distinct CDR3 sequences; its ten largest clones have 7.3%. V usage is TRBV12-3 or TRBV12-4 and J usage is TRBJ2-1; no DNA is available, so the TRBD2 call from TCRdb remains unchecked. The receptor comes from a woman aged 18 to 69 in good health. The sample was blood T cells: a sorted CD56 or NKG2C T cell subset, CD4+ or CD8+ T cells, or bulk PBMC T cells (not recorded which). The CDR3 loop is CASSFLASNDEQFF.